The sequence of this T cell receptor beta chain was determined in a study of blood T cell repertoires in COVID-19. Study-wide context: Sources were T cells, B-cell-depleted T cells, or PBMCs; the material itself was cDNA or gDNA.

The germline CDR1 and CDR2 sequences are SEHNR and FQNEAQ (reference sequence). The CDR3 sequence is 15 residues long. Unmatched junction bases numbered 6, after V lost 4 bases and J lost 5 bases. In the original processing: How many nucleated cells were present was estimated from reference gene primer amplification. The table came from immunoSEQ multiplex PCR; TCRdb's copy has only in-frame clones and leaves some out. For V, J and clone size, that table is used; D and trimming come from the DNA. The sample yields approximately 100,000 clones, approximately 84% seen once. The sample comprised peripheral blood. The receptor's source is a human donor in a cohort sampled during active COVID-19. The chain uses TRBV7-9 and TRBJ2-3; TRBD1 agrees at 10 bases. The CDR3 loop is CASSSRGTGEDTQYF. The CDR3 nucleotides are TGTGCCAGCAGCTCACGAGGGACAGGGGAAGATACGCAGTATTTT.